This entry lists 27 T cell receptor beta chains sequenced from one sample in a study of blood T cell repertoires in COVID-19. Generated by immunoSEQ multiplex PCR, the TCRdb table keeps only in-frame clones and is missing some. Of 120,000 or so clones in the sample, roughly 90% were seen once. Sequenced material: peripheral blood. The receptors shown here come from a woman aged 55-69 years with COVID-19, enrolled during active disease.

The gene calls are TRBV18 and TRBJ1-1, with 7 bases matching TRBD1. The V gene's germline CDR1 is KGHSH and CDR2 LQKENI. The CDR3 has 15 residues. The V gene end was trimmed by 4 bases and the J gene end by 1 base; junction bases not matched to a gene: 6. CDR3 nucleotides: TGTGCCAGCTCACTTTCGACAGGGACGAACACTGAAGCTTTCTTT. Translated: CASSLSTGTNTEAFF.

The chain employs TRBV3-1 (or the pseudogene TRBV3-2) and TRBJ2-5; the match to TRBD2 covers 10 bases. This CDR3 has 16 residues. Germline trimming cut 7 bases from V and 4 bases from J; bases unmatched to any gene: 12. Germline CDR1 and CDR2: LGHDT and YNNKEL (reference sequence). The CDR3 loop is CASTLGASGGPETQYF. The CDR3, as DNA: TGTGCCAGCACCCTTGGGGCTAGCGGGGGCCCAGAGACCCAGTACTTC.

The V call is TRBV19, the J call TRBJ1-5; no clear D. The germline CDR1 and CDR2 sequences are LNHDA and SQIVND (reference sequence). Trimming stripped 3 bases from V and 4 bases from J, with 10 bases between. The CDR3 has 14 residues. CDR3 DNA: TGTGCCAGTAGTATTTTAGAGGGTAATCAGCCCCAGCATTTT. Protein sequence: CASSILEGNQPQHF.

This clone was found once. The CDR3 nucleotides read TGTGCCAGCAGCTTAGAAACCAGATATTTTTGGGAGACCCAGTACTTC. This gives the protein CASSLETRYFWETQYF. The J gene is TRBJ2-5, the V gene TRBV7-2, with D unclear. With 1 base removed from V and 5 bases from J, the gap between germline ends came to 17 bases. The CDR3 loop spans 16 amino acids. The V gene's germline CDR1 is SGHTA and CDR2 FQGNSA.

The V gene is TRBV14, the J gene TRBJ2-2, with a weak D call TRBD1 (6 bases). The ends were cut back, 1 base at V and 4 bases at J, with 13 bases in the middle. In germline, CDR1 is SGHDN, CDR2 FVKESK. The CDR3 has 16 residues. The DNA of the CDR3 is TGTGCCAGCAGCCAAGCCAAGACAGGTGGCACCGGGGAGCTGTTTTTT. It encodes CASSQAKTGGTGELFF.

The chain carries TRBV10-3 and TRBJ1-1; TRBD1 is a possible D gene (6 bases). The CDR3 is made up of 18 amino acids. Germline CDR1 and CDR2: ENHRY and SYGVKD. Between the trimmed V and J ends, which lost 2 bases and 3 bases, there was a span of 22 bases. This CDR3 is CAISERGHAEPEDTEAFF. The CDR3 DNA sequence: TGTGCCATCAGTGAGAGGGGACACGCGGAACCTGAAGACACTGAAGCTTTCTTT.

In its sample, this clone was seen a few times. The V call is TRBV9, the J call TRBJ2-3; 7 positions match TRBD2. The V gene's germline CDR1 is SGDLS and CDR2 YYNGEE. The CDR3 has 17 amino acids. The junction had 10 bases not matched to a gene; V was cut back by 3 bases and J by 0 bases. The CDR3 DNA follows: TGTGCCAGCAGCGGGGGCGGGGGATCCCCTAGCACAGATACGCAGTATTTT. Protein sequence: CASSGGGGSPSTDTQYF.

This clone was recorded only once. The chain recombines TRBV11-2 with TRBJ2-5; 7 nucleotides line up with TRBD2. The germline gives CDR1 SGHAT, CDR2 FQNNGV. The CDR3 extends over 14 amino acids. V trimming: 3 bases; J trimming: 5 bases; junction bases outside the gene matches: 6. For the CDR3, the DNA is TGTGCCAGCAGCTTGGAAAGCGGGGCGGAGACCCAGTACTTC. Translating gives CASSLESGAETQYF. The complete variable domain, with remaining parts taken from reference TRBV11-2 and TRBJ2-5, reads EAGVAQSPRYKIIEKRQSVAFWCNPISGHATLYWYQQILGQGPKLLIQFQNNGVVDDSQLPKDRFSAERLKGVDSTLKIQPAKLEDSAVYLCASSLESGAETQYFGPGTRLLVL.

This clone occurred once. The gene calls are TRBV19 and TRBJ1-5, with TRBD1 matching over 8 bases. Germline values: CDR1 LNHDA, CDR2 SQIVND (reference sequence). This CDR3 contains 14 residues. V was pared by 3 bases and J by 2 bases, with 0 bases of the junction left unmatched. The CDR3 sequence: CASSMDRGNQPQHF. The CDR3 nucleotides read TGTGCCAGTAGTATGGACAGGGGCAATCAGCCCCAGCATTTT.

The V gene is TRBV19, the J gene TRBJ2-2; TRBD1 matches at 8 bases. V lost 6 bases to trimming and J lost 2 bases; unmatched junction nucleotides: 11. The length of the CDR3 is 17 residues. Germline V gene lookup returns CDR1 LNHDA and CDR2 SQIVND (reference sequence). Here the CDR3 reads CASRFAGTGPNTGELFF. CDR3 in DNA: TGTGCCAGTAGATTCGCCGGGACAGGCCCTAACACCGGGGAGCTGTTTTTT.

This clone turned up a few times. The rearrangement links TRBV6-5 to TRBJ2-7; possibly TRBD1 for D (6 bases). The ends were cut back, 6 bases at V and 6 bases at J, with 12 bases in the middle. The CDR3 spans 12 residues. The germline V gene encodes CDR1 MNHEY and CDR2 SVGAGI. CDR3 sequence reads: CASRGARGEQYF. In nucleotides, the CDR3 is TGTGCCAGCAGGGGGGCGAGGGGCGAGCAGTACTTC.

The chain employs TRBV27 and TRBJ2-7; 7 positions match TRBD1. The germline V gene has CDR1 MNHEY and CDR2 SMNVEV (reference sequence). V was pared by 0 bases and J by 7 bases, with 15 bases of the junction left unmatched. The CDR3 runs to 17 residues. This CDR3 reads CASSLSGGPTRSGEQYF. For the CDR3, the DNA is TGTGCCAGCAGTTTATCAGGGGGCCCCACCCGCTCTGGGGAGCAGTACTTC.

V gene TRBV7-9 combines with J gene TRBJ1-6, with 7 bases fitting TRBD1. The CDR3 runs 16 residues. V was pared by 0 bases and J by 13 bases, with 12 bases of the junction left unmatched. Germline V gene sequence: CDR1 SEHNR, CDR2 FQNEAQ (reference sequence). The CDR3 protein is CASSLATWMQDRPLHF. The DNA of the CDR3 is TGTGCCAGCAGCTTAGCCACATGGATGCAGGACAGGCCCCTCCACTTT.

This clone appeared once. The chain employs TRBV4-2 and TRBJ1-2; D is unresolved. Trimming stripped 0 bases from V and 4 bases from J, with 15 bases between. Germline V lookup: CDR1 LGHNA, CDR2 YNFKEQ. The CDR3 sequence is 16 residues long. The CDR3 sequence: CASSQDQAGLPYGYTF. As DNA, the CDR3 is TGTGCCAGCAGCCAAGACCAGGCGGGCCTCCCCTATGGCTACACCTTC.

CDR3 nucleotide sequence: TGTGCCAGCAGTTACGGGAGGAGCAATCAGCCCCAGCATTTT. Translated, it gives CASSYGRSNQPQHF. The rearrangement joins TRBV6-2 or TRBV6-3 to TRBJ1-5; D remains unclear. The CDR3 has 14 residues. Germline assignment: CDR1 MNHEY and CDR2 SVGEGT. Trimming left V 2 bases short and J 1 base short, with 6 bases between.

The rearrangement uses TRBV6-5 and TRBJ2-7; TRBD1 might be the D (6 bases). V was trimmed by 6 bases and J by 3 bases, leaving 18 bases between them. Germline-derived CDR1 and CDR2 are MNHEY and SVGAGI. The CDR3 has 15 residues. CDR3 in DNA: TGTGCCAGCAGGACGGCAGGGACAACACACTACGAGCAGTACTTC. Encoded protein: CASRTAGTTHYEQYF.

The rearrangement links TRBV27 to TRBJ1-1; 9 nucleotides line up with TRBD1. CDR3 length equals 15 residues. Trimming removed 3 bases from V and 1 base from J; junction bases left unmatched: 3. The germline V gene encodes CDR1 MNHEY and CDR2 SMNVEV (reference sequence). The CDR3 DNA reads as TGTGCCAGCAGTTTGGGGACAGGGTGGAACACTGAAGCTTTCTTT. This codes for CASSLGTGWNTEAFF.

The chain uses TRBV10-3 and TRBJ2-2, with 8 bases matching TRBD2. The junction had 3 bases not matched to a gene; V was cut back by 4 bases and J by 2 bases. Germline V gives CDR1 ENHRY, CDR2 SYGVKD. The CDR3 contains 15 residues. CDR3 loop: CAISAGGSNTGELFF. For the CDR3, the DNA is TGTGCCATCAGTGCGGGGGGGAGCAACACCGGGGAGCTGTTTTTT.

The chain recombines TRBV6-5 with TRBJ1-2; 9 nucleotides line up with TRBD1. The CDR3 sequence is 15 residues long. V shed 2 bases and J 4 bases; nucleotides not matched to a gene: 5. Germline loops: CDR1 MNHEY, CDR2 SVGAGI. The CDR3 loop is CASSYHRGLGYGYTF. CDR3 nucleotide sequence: TGTGCCAGCAGTTACCACAGGGGGCTTGGCTATGGCTACACCTTC.

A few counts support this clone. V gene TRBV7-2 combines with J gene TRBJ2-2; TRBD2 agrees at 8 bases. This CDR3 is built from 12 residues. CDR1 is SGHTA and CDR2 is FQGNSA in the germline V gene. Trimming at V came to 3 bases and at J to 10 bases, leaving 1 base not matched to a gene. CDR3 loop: CASSFSGMELFF. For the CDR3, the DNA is TGTGCCAGCAGCTTTAGCGGGATGGAGCTGTTTTTT. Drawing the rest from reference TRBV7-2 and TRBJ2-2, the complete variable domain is GAGVSQSPSNKVTEKGKDVELRCDPISGHTALYWYRQSLGQGLEFLIYFQGNSAPDKSGLPSDRFSAERTGGSVSTLTIQRTQQEDSAVYLCASSFSGMELFFGEGSRLTVL.

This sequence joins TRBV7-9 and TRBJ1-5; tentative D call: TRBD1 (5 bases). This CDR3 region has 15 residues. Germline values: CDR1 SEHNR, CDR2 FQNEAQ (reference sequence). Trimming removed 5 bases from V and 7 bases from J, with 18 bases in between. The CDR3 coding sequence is TGTGCCAGCAGCCCCTTCGACAGCGAAGGCCAGCCCCAGCATTTT. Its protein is CASSPFDSEGQPQHF.

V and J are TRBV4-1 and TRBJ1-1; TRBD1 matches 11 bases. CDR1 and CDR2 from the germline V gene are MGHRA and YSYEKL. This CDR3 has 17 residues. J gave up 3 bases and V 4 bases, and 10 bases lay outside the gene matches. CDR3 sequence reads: CASSPLGQGGVYTEAFF. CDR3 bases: TGCGCCAGCAGCCCCTTGGGACAGGGGGGGGTCTACACTGAAGCTTTCTTT.

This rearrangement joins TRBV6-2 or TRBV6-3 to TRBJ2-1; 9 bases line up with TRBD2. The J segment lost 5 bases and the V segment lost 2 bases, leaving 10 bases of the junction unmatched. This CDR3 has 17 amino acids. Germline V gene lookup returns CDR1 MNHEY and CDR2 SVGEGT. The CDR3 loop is CASSYEASGVAHNEQFF. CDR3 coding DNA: TGTGCCAGCAGTTACGAGGCTAGCGGGGTGGCCCACAATGAGCAGTTCTTC.

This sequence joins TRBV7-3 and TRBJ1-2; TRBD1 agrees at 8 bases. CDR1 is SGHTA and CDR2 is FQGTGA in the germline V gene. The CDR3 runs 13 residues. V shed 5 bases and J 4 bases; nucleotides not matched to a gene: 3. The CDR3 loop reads CASSDGQGYGYTF. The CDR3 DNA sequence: TGTGCCAGCAGCGATGGACAGGGCTATGGCTACACCTTC. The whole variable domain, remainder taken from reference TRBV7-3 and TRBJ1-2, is GAGVSQTPSNKVTEKGKYVELRCDPISGHTALYWYRQSLGQGPEFLIYFQGTGAADDSGLPNDRFFAVRPEGSVSTLKIQRTERGDSAVYLCASSDGQGYGYTFGSGTRLTVV.

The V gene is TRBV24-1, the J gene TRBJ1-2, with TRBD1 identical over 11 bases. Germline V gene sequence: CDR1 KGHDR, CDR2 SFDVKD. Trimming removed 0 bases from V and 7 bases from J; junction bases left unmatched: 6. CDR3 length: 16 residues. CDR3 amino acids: CATSDLYGQGAVGYTF. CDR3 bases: TGTGCCACCAGTGATTTGTATGGACAGGGGGCGGTTGGCTACACCTTC.

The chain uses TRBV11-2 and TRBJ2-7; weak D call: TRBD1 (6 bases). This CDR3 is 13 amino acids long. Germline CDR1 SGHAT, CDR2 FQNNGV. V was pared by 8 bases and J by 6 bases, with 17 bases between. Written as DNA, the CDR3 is TGTGCCAGCTCCCACAGGGCAGGTAGCGAGCAGTACTTC. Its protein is CASSHRAGSEQYF.

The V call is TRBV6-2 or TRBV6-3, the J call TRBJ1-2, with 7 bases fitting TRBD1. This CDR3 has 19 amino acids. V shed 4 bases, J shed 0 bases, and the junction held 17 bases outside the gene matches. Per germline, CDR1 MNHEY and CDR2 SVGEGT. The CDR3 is CASSLQRRYGTESNYGYTF. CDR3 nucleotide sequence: TGTGCCAGCAGTTTACAACGGAGATATGGGACAGAGTCTAACTATGGCTACACCTTC.